What follows are 25 T cell receptor beta chains derived from one specimen sequenced in a study of T cells after yellow fever vaccination. One entry per CDR3 protein results from TCRdb running MiXCR on the 5' RACE reads. The sample consists of tens of thousands of distinct CDR3 sequences, approximately 8% of them appearing once. Material: CD8+ T cells sorted from PBMCs, obtained on the day of the yellow fever booster vaccination. The receptors come from a man aged 25 to 40 who received the YFV17D yellow fever vaccine.

In this sample, this clonotype turned up many times. V and J are TRBV18 and TRBJ2-7, with 8 bases identical to TRBD2. This CDR3 is 14 amino acids long. Germline CDR1 is KGHSH and CDR2 is LQKENI. With 4 bases clipped from V and 7 bases from J, the junction kept 9 bases outside the gene matches. CDR3 amino acids: CASSLGLELTEQYF. For the CDR3, the DNA is TGTGCCAGCTCACTGGGACTAGAACTAACAGAGCAGTACTTC.

This clonotype was observed a few times. The chain couples TRBV28 to TRBJ2-5; the D gene is possibly TRBD2 (6 bases). V lost 5 bases and J lost 2, with 15 bases in between. From germline, CDR1 is MDHEN and CDR2 SYDVKM. CDR3 length: 15 amino acids. CDR3 in amino acids: CASSPGSSGQETQYF. The CDR3 coding sequence is TGTGCCAGCAGTCCCGGATCCAGCGGGCAAGAGACCCAGTACTTC.

This clonotype was seen a handful of times. The genes are TRBV12-3 or TRBV12-4 and TRBJ2-1; a weak D match, TRBD2 (6 bases). Trimming pared 4 bases from V and 6 bases from J, leaving 16 bases between. This CDR3 spans 15 amino acids. The CDR3: CASSSTIRLVNEQFF. The CDR3 region has the DNA TGTGCCAGCAGTTCCACTATCCGACTAGTCAATGAGCAGTTCTTC.

This clonotype was seen more than once but under ten times. The chain employs TRBV24-1 and TRBJ2-5; the D call may be TRBD1 or TRBD2 (5 bases each). V shed 3 bases and J shed 3 bases, with 13 bases lying between them. The germline V gene has CDR1 KGHDR and CDR2 SFDVKD. The CDR3 has 15 residues. The CDR3 nucleotides read TGTGCCACCAGTGATACCGGGGCGGGCGAAGAGACCCAGTACTTC. It specifies CATSDTGAGEETQYF.

This clonotype occurred a few times. CDR3 DNA sequence: TGTGCCAGCAGTTTAACGCGGGGTCGACTAGCGGGAGGACCCTACAATGAGCAGTTCTTC. Protein: CASSLTRGRLAGGPYNEQFF. The rearrangement joins TRBV12-3 or TRBV12-4 to TRBJ2-1; TRBD2 matches 13 bases. The CDR3 has 20 residues. The V gene end was trimmed by 2 bases and the J gene end by 2 bases; junction bases not matched to a gene: 12.

This clonotype was seen ten or more times. The V call is TRBV5-1, the J call TRBJ2-1; TRBD1 or TRBD2 may be the D gene (5 bases each). The CDR3 is made up of 15 amino acids. Germline CDR1 is SGHRS and CDR2 is YFSETQ. The V gene lost 4 bases and the J gene lost 9 bases, with 20 bases spanning the gap. CDR3 DNA: TGCGCCAGCAGCGAAAATCTAGCATTCGGGACTGAGCAGTTCTTC. Its protein is CASSENLAFGTEQFF.

There are many counts of this clonotype. The rearrangement joins TRBV5-1 to TRBJ2-4, with D possibly being TRBD2 (5 bases). This CDR3 has 12 amino acids. Per germline, CDR1 SGHRS and CDR2 YFSETQ. Trimming removed 3 bases from V and 7 bases from J, with 8 bases in between. In nucleotides, the CDR3 is TGCGCCAGCAGCTCAGAGCGGAACATTCAGTACTTC. Amino acid sequence: CASSSERNIQYF.

V is TRBV18 and J is TRBJ2-5; D gene ambiguous. Per germline, CDR1 KGHSH and CDR2 LQKENI. Trimming left V 2 bases short and J 2 bases short, with 15 bases between. CDR3 size: 16 residues. The CDR3 here is CASSPIEQPLQETQYF. In DNA form, the CDR3 reads TGTGCCAGCTCACCAATCGAACAGCCGCTTCAAGAGACCCAGTACTTC.

The J gene is TRBJ2-7, the V gene TRBV12-3 or TRBV12-4; 7 bases match TRBD1. V lost 6 bases, J lost 7 bases, and 6 bases stayed unmatched. This CDR3 is built from 12 residues. The CDR3 DNA reads as TGTGCCAGCAGCTCGGGACAGTGGGAGCAGTACTTC. It encodes CASSSGQWEQYF.

The J gene is TRBJ2-3, the V gene TRBV28, with TRBD1 as a possible D gene (5 bases). The CDR3 spans 14 residues. Germline V CDR1 and CDR2: MDHEN, SYDVKM. V lost 3 bases to trimming and J lost 1 base, with 8 bases between them. In DNA, the CDR3 is TGTGCCAGCAGTTTCGACAGTCGCACAGATACGCAGTATTTT. Protein product: CASSFDSRTDTQYF.

This clonotype has more than one count but fewer than ten. V is TRBV7-8 and J is TRBJ2-1; TRBD2 agrees at 11 bases. Germline CDR1 SGHVS, CDR2 FQNEAQ. The trim removed 3 bases at V and 8 bases at J, leaving 6 bases unmatched. This CDR3 spans 15 amino acids. CDR3 in amino acids: CASSFLAGGLDEQFF. Written as DNA, the CDR3 is TGTGCCAGCAGCTTCTTAGCGGGAGGGCTCGATGAGCAGTTCTTC.

The chain uses TRBV20-1 and TRBJ2-3; 9 bases are shared with TRBD2. V was pared by 1 base and J by 0 bases, with 2 bases of the junction left unmatched. The CDR3 length is 15 residues. Germline V gene lookup returns CDR1 DFQATT and CDR2 SNEGSKA (reference sequence). The CDR3 DNA reads TGCAGTGCTAGAGGTCTAGCGGGAAGCACAGATACGCAGTATTTT. This encodes CSARGLAGSTDTQYF.

This clonotype was counted many times. The chain joins TRBV7-9 to TRBJ2-3; D is uncertain. Germline lookup yields CDR1 SEHNR and CDR2 FQNEAQ (reference sequence). Trimming removed 10 bases from V and 7 bases from J, with 12 bases in between. The CDR3 runs 11 residues. The CDR3 here is CAIRSPNTQYF. DNA for the CDR3: TGTGCCATCCGAAGCCCCAATACGCAGTATTTT. Full variable domain (remainder filled in from reference TRBV7-9 and TRBJ2-3): DTGVSQNPRHKITKRGQNVTFRCDPISEHNRLYWYRQTLGQGPEFLTYFQNEAQLEKSRLLSDRFSAERPKGSFSTLEIQRTEQGDSAMYLCAIRSPNTQYFGPGTRLTVL.

This clonotype appeared a few times. The CDR3 nucleotides read TGTGCCAGCAGCACCCTAGCGGAGGGGCCGACAGATACGCAGTATTTT. This translates into CASSTLAEGPTDTQYF. The rearrangement links TRBV9 to TRBJ2-3; 7 nucleotides align to TRBD2. The CDR3 runs 16 residues. The V segment lost 4 bases and the J segment 3 bases; nucleotides outside the gene matches: 11. Per germline, CDR1 SGDLS and CDR2 YYNGEE.

This clonotype was detected many times. The V gene is TRBV5-1, the J gene TRBJ2-7; 7 positions match TRBD2. Trimming at V came to 4 bases and at J to 6 bases, leaving 7 bases not matched to a gene. There are 13 residues in the CDR3. Germline CDR1 SGHRS, CDR2 YFSETQ. CDR3 sequence: CASSIYGGSEQYF. CDR3 DNA: TGCGCCAGCAGCATCTACGGGGGGAGCGAGCAGTACTTC.

This clonotype was counted many times. This chain links TRBV20-1 with TRBJ2-1; D uncertain. The ends were cut back, 3 bases at V and 6 bases at J, with 9 bases in the middle. Germline loops: CDR1 DFQATT, CDR2 SNEGSKA (reference sequence). CDR3 size: 12 residues. The CDR3 DNA sequence: TGCAGTGCTAGGGATACACGCAATGAGCAGTTCTTC. Translated, it gives CSARDTRNEQFF.

The chain employs TRBV7-8 and TRBJ2-7; D not resolved. There are 12 residues in the CDR3. The V gene's germline CDR1 is SGHVS and CDR2 FQNEAQ. Trimming cost V 5 bases and J 3 bases, with 8 bases left between them. Written as DNA, the CDR3 is TGTGCCAGCAGCCCGACCGTCTACGAGCAGTACTTC. Protein product: CASSPTVYEQYF.

This clonotype was seen repeatedly, ten times or more. The chain has TRBV29-1 and TRBJ2-5; D remains unclear. V was pared by 5 bases and J by 4 bases, with 17 bases between. CDR3 length: 14 residues. Germline lookup yields CDR1 SQVTM and CDR2 ANQGSEA. The CDR3 sequence: CSVQSLVAGETQYF. The CDR3 DNA follows: TGCAGCGTTCAATCTCTCGTGGCAGGAGAGACCCAGTACTTC. The full variable domain, completed using reference TRBV29-1 and TRBJ2-5, is SAVISQKPSRDICQRGTSLTIQCQVDSQVTMMFWYRQQPGQSLTLIATANQGSEATYESGFVIDKFPISRPNLTFSTLTVSNMSPEDSSIYLCSVQSLVAGETQYFGPGTRLLVL.

This clonotype occurred many times. The V call is TRBV14, the J call TRBJ2-7, with D unclear. Germline CDR1 is SGHDN and CDR2 is FVKESK. V was cut by 0 bases and J by 7 bases, with 10 bases left in between. The CDR3 length is 13 residues. CDR3 sequence reads: CASSQDSLGEQYF. DNA of the CDR3: TGTGCCAGCAGCCAAGACAGCCTGGGGGAGCAGTACTTC. Full variable domain (remainder filled in from reference TRBV14 and TRBJ2-7): EAGVTQFPSHSVIEKGQTVTLRCDPISGHDNLYWYRRVMGKEIKFLLHFVKESKQDESGMPNNRFLAERTGGTYSTLKVQPAELEDSGVYFCASSQDSLGEQYFGPGTRLTVT.

This clonotype was counted between two and nine times. This CDR3 is CSARGGTSGIDEQFF. CDR3 DNA sequence: TGCAGTGCTAGAGGAGGGACTAGCGGGATCGATGAGCAGTTCTTC. The chain is built from TRBV20-1 and TRBJ2-1, with 13 bases identical to TRBD2. The CDR3 runs to 15 residues. J gave up 8 bases and V 1 base, and 5 bases lay outside the gene matches. From germline, CDR1 is DFQATT and CDR2 SNEGSKA (reference sequence).

At least ten counts were recorded for this clonotype. V and J are TRBV3-1 and TRBJ2-7; D remains unclear. Germline CDR1 and CDR2: LGHDT and YNNKEL (reference sequence). Trimming left V 5 bases short and J 4 bases short, with 9 bases between. This CDR3 has 12 amino acids. CDR3 sequence (DNA): TGTGCCAGCAGCTACGGGCCTTACGAGCAGTACTTC. This codes for CASSYGPYEQYF.

The gene calls are TRBV2 and TRBJ1-5; weak D call: TRBD1 (6 bases). From germline, CDR1 is SNHLY and CDR2 FYNNEI. The CDR3 is 15 residues long. Trimming cost V 5 bases and J 0 bases, with 11 bases left between them. The DNA of the CDR3 is TGTGCCAGCAGTTTAGGGGGGTATAGCAATCAGCCCCAGCATTTT. As protein: CASSLGGYSNQPQHF.

The V gene is TRBV6-5, the J gene TRBJ1-2; 7 positions match TRBD1. Trimming at V came to 4 bases and at J to 8 bases, leaving 13 bases not matched to a gene. The germline CDR1 and CDR2 sequences are MNHEY and SVGAGI. This CDR3 has 15 amino acids. Written as DNA, the CDR3 is TGTGCCAGCAGTTTAGGGGAGACAGGGTATGCGGGCTACACCTTC. Protein sequence: CASSLGETGYAGYTF.

This clonotype has a handful of counts. This chain connects TRBV29-1 to TRBJ2-2; D remains ambiguous. The CDR3 runs 12 residues. Deletions cut 7 bases from V and 4 bases from J, with 10 bases between. Germline V gene sequence: CDR1 SQVTM, CDR2 ANQGSEA. CDR3 amino acids: CSAWVPTGELFF. The DNA for the CDR3 is TGCAGCGCGTGGGTCCCCACCGGGGAGCTGTTTTTT.

This clonotype was seen a handful of times. The chain uses TRBV9 and TRBJ1-5; 8 bases fit TRBD1. The CDR3 is made up of 14 amino acids. With V trimmed by 3 bases and J by 8 bases, 7 bases remained unmatched. Looked up from germline, CDR1 is SGDLS and CDR2 is YYNGEE. The CDR3 nucleotides are TGTGCCAGCAGCGCGGGACAGGCCCATGAGCCCCAGCATTTT. Protein sequence: CASSAGQAHEPQHF. The full variable domain, in which reference TRBV9 and TRBJ1-5 provide the parts outside the CDR3, is DSGVTQTPKHLITATGQRVTLRCSPRSGDLSVYWYQQSLDQGLQFLIQYYNGEERAKGNILERFSAQQFPDLHSELNLSSLELGDSALYFCASSAGQAHEPQHFGDGTRLSIL.